This is a list of T cell receptor beta chains from one sample in a study of chemoradiotherapy in HPV16-positive cancers. The assay was immunoSEQ multiplex PCR, and TCRdb's table has in-frame clones only and misses some. The profile covers about 3,500 clones, with over 75% appearing a single time and 3.1% taken by the ten largest. The material sequenced was tumor tissue, taken from a patient who underwent chemoradiotherapy. Every receptor here comes from a human donor with HPV-associated anogenital cancer. Each CDR3 is given with its conserved first and last residue. A D gene is named only where the DNA matches it firmly. Expanded clones are given a class, and other clones once, few, many or no size at all.

J gene	clone size	V gene	D gene	CDR3 DNA	CDR3 protein
TRBJ1-5	-	TRBV19	TRBD1	TGTGCCAGTAGTGGGACAGGGGTTCAGCCCCAGCATTTT	CASSGTGVQPQHF
TRBJ2-7	few	TRBV2	-	TGTGCCAGCAGGGAGGGTCTGGAGGGTGAGCAGTACTTC	CASREGLEGEQYF
TRBJ1-6	-	TRBV9	-	TGTGCCAGCAGCGTAGGACTACCGTGGCGCTTATCACCCCTCCACTTT	CASSVGLPWRLSPLHF
TRBJ1-6	-	TRBV28	-	TGTGCCAGCAGTTTACGGCAGGGCAGTTCACCCCTCCACTTT	CASSLRQGSSPLHF
TRBJ2-7	-	TRBV6-1	-	TGTGCCAGCACGGTAGGGAACTCCTACGAGCAGTACTTC	CASTVGNSYEQYF
TRBJ2-2	-	TRBV9	-	TGTGCCAGCAGCGTACCCCGGCCCGGGGAGCTGTTTTTT	CASSVPRPGELFF
TRBJ2-2	-	TRBV4-3	-	TGCGCCAGCAGCCAAGCGTATGAGAACACCGGGGAGCTGTTTTTT	CASSQAYENTGELFF
TRBJ2-3	-	TRBV4-3	-	TGCGCCAGCAGCCAAGATCACGCCTCGGGCGCCTCTATCACAGATACGCAGTATTTT	CASSQDHASGASITDTQYF
TRBJ2-3	-	TRBV7-2	-	TGTGCCAGCAGCTTAGGGGCTAGCACAGATACGCAGTATTTT	CASSLGASTDTQYF
TRBJ1-4	-	TRBV5-4	TRBD1	TGTGCCAGCAGCTGGGGACAGCCGGCAACTAATGAAAAACTGTTTTTT	CASSWGQPATNEKLFF
TRBJ1-6	few	TRBV5-1	TRBD1	TGCGCCAGCTGCCGCCGGGGACAGGGGGATTCACCCCTCCACTTT	CASCRRGQGDSPLHF
TRBJ2-2	once	TRBV28	TRBD1	TGTGCCAGCAACCCGCGGGCTCGGACAGGAAACACCGGGGAGCTGTTTTTT	CASNPRARTGNTGELFF
TRBJ2-1	-	TRBV25-1	-	TGTGCCAGCAGTGATGGGAATGGAGTTTATGAGCAGTTCTTC	CASSDGNGVYEQFF
TRBJ1-2	-	TRBV6-6	TRBD1	TGTGCCAGCACGGGACAGAACTATGGCTACACCTTC	CASTGQNYGYTF
TRBJ2-3	-	TRBV4-2	TRBD2	TGTGCCAGCAGCCTACAAGGAACTAGCGACACTAGCACAGATACGCAGTATTTT	CASSLQGTSDTSTDTQYF
TRBJ2-7	once	TRBV6-5	TRBD2	TGTGCCAGCAGTAGATCTAGCGGTAGCTCCTACGAGCAGTACTTC	CASSRSSGSSYEQYF
TRBJ1-1	-	TRBV28	-	TGTGCCGCAGGGGTGAACACTGAAGCTTTCTTT	CAAGVNTEAFF
TRBJ2-6	once	TRBV9	-	TGTGCCAGCAGCGCCCTTCACTCTGGGGCCAACGTCCTGACTTTC	CASSALHSGANVLTF
TRBJ2-5	-	TRBV7-3	-	TGTGCCAGCAGCTTCGGGGGTGCGGCAGAGACCCAGTACTTC	CASSFGGAAETQYF
TRBJ2-3	-	TRBV19	TRBD2	TGTGCCAGTAGTCCCGGGAGCGGGGGGGGAACAGATACGCAGTATTTT	CASSPGSGGGTDTQYF
TRBJ2-1	once	TRBV9	-	TGTGCCAGCAGCGTAGGATTCCCGGACACCCGCTCCTACAATGAGCAGTTCTTC	CASSVGFPDTRSYNEQFF
TRBJ1-5	few	TRBV7-8	-	TGTGCCAGCAGCGGGGGGATCGGCAATCAGCCCCAGCATTTT	CASSGGIGNQPQHF
TRBJ2-6	once	TRBV4-3	-	TGCGCCAGCAGCCAAGATGGCGGGGCTGGGGCCAACGTCCTGACTTTC	CASSQDGGAGANVLTF
TRBJ2-7	-	TRBV12-5	-	TGTGCTAGCTCGGACGGGTACGAGCAGTACTTC	CASSDGYEQYF
TRBJ2-7	once	TRBV5-5	TRBD2	TGTGCCAGCAGCTTTCGACTAGCGGGGGAGGTTGTGGACGAGCAGTACTTC	CASSFRLAGEVVDEQYF
TRBJ2-3	-	TRBV19	-	TGTGCCAGTAGTCCTGGGTCGACAGATACGCAGTATTTT	CASSPGSTDTQYF
TRBJ1-2	-	TRBV6-1	TRBD1	TGTGCCAGCAGTGTGGGACAGGGGGCCGGTGGCTACACCTTC	CASSVGQGAGGYTF
TRBJ2-5	once	TRBV27	TRBD2	TGTGCCAGCCCGACTAGCGGGAGGGCCAAGCAAGAGACCCAGTACTTC	CASPTSGRAKQETQYF
TRBJ2-2	-	TRBV19	TRBD1	TGTGCCAGTAGTATGGGGCAGGGGGCGGGCACCGGGGAGCTGTTTTTT	CASSMGQGAGTGELFF
TRBJ1-6	-	TRBV13	-	TGTGCCAGCAGCTTATATCGGGGTGCAACATCACCCCTCCACTTT	CASSLYRGATSPLHF
TRBJ2-6	-	TRBV18	TRBD2	TGTGCCAGCTCACCGACACAATTAGCGGGAGGGCCTTATGGGGCCAACGTCCTGACTTTC	CASSPTQLAGGPYGANVLTF
TRBJ2-1	-	TRBV27	-	TGTGCCAGCATCTCGAGTTTTAGAGGCAATGAGCAGTTCTTC	CASISSFRGNEQFF
TRBJ1-2	-	TRBV29-1	-	TGCAGCGTTGATCGTGGCAGCCCCTCTGTGGGGGATGGCTACACCTTC	CSVDRGSPSVGDGYTF
TRBJ2-5	few	TRBV12-5	TRBD2	TGTGCTAGTGGTCCCCCAGCTAGCGGGGGCCAAGAGACCCAGTACTTC	CASGPPASGGQETQYF
TRBJ2-3	-	TRBV14	-	TGTGCCAGCAGCCGATCCAATGTCGGGGATACGCAGTATTTT	CASSRSNVGDTQYF
TRBJ1-1	-	TRBV6-4	-	TGTGCCAGCAGCCCCTCAGGGATGAACACTGAAGCTTTCTTT	CASSPSGMNTEAFF
TRBJ1-1	-	TRBV10-3	-	TGTGCCATCAGTGAATACATTCAAGCTGAAGCTTTCTTT	CAISEYIQAEAFF
TRBJ2-3	-	TRBV11-2	TRBD1	TGTGCCAGCAGCCGACAGGGATACACAGATACGCAGTATTTT	CASSRQGYTDTQYF
TRBJ1-2	-	TRBV2	-	TGTGCCAGCAGTCAGAGAGCAGGGGCCTATGGCTACACCTTC	CASSQRAGAYGYTF
TRBJ2-2	-	TRBV7-3	-	TGTGCCAGCAGCTCACAGGGTAACACCGGGGAGCTGTTTTTT	CASSSQGNTGELFF
TRBJ1-4	-	TRBV7-2	-	TGTGCCAGCAGCTTTAATCAGGGTCGGGAAAAACTGTTTTTT	CASSFNQGREKLFF
TRBJ1-2	-	TRBV2	TRBD1	TGTGCCAGCAGTGACACAGGGGCTTATGGCTACACCTTC	CASSDTGAYGYTF
TRBJ2-2	-	TRBV4-3	-	TGCGCCAGCAGCCAAGCGGGTCCGACCGGGGAGCTGTTTTTT	CASSQAGPTGELFF
TRBJ1-5	-	TRBV28	TRBD1	TGTGCCAGCAGGGGACAGGCTGGACAGCCCCAGCATTTT	CASRGQAGQPQHF
TRBJ1-5	-	TRBV28	TRBD1	TGTGCCAGCAGTGGGGACAGTACCAATCAGCCCCAGCATTTT	CASSGDSTNQPQHF
TRBJ2-7	-	TRBV7-2	-	TGTGCCAGCAGCTTAGACCGGGCAGAGGAGCAGTACTTC	CASSLDRAEEQYF
TRBJ2-5	-	TRBV30	TRBD2	TGTGCCTGGAATTTGGGACTAGCGGGAGAGACCCAGTACTTC	CAWNLGLAGETQYF
TRBJ2-2	-	TRBV4-2	-	TGTGCCAGCAGCCAGTGGGGTTCCGGGGAGCTGTTTTTT	CASSQWGSGELFF
TRBJ1-1	few	TRBV19	-	TGTGCCAGTAGTTCCTTGGGATTCGGGGTGGACACTGAAGCTTTCTTT	CASSSLGFGVDTEAFF
TRBJ1-1	-	TRBV5-1	-	TGCGCCAGCAGCGCGAACAGGGAAACTAGGGGCACTGAAGCTTTCTTT	CASSANRETRGTEAFF
TRBJ2-7	once	TRBV15	-	TGTGCCACCAGCAGAGAAGGCGTCTCCTACGAGCAGTACTTC	CATSREGVSYEQYF
TRBJ1-6	-	TRBV5-1	TRBD1	TGCGCCAGCAGCGAGGGGGCACTGGATTCACCCCTCCACTTT	CASSEGALDSPLHF
TRBJ1-2	-	TRBV19	-	TGTGCCAGTACCCCCGTAGGGTTTGATGGCTACACCTTC	CASTPVGFDGYTF